These T cell receptor beta chains were read from a single sample in a study of T cell repertoires in cytomegalovirus infection. TCRdb analysed the reads with MiXCR anew, one entry per CDR3 protein. Seen here are 380,000 or so distinct CDR3 sequences, about a third observed once, and the top ten hold less than 15%. No cognate antigen is known for these TCRs. The source was cultured PBMCs, collected from culture after CMV antigen stimulation. The receptors were gathered from a human donor in good health (CMV status not recorded). Some clones in this sample may be carry-over from other donors' samples. The CDR3 runs from the conserved cysteine through the conserved F or W.

TRBV7-2	TRBJ2-1	CASKLAGGVLEQFF
TRBV15	TRBJ1-5	CATSLLGPRHQPQHF
TRBV19	TRBJ1-2	CASGPGQGFYGYTF
TRBV7-2	TRBJ2-5	CASSLWGSETQYF
TRBV6-5	TRBJ1-1	CASTAGFTEAFF
TRBV27	TRBJ2-7	CASSPYLSYEQYF
TRBV7-2	TRBJ1-3	CASRVSAGNTIYF
TRBV19	TRBJ2-1	CASIEGGGPGNNEQFF
TRBV19	TRBJ2-5	CASTLGGNQETQHF
TRBV29-1	TRBJ2-3	CSFRRQSTDTQYF
TRBV12-5	TRBJ2-1	CASGQRLAGAYNEQFF
TRBV6-4	TRBJ2-1	CASSDSPLAGGGNEQFF
TRBV15	TRBJ2-5	CATSIPQETQYF
TRBV11-2	TRBJ2-5	CASTIRLALGETQYF
TRBV12-3/TRBV12-4	TRBJ1-5	CASSYHSNQPQHF
TRBV6-2/TRBV6-3	TRBJ2-1	CASRTRTSGGSYNEQFF
TRBV2	TRBJ1-5	CASSEGQAVNQPQHF
TRBV28	TRBJ2-1	CASSLTRNEQFF
TRBV24-1	TRBJ1-2	CATSASGTGANYGYTF
TRBV11-3	TRBJ1-1	CASSPSGGLNTEAFF
TRBV7-9	TRBJ2-7	CASSATDRASYWGYF
TRBV6-5	TRBJ1-4	CASSNTGGANEKLFF
TRBV12-3/TRBV12-4	TRBJ2-5	CASSLLVSADQETQYF
TRBV27	TRBJ1-5	CASSSQFPSDWINQPQHF
TRBV2	TRBJ2-2	CASTQGPGELFF
TRBV24-1	TRBJ1-3	CATSDWEDKVMTIRGNTIYF
TRBV2	TRBJ2-1	CASSDGTSGMDEQFF
TRBV7-2	TRBJ2-1	CASSLGGEQFF
TRBV19	TRBJ2-1	CASSILASGSNEQFF
TRBV24-1	TRBJ2-2	CATSGSRSTGELFF
TRBV12-5	TRBJ2-2	CASGPDGWDANTGELLF